Listed below are T cell receptor beta chains from one sample, sequenced in a study of blood T cell repertoires in COVID-19. This table comes from immunoSEQ multiplex PCR, and its TCRdb copy is limited to in-frame clones, with some not included. The sample records fewer than 250,000 clones, around nine tenths being singletons. Sequences were obtained from peripheral blood. These receptors were obtained from a woman aged 40-49 years with acute or convalescent COVID-19. Both conserved end residues are part of each CDR3. A D gene is named only where the DNA matches it firmly. For some rows the clone size is stated as once, few or many, or as a class when expanded; others skip it.

>TRBJ2-1|-|TRBD2|TRBV11-2
TGTGCCAGCAGCTCCGGACTAGCGGGGGGATGGAATGAGCAGTTCTTC
CASSSGLAGGWNEQFF
>TRBJ1-1|-|-|TRBV11-1
TGTGCCAGCAGCGCCTCTACGGGCGGGGTACGGGCTTTCTTT
CASSASTGGVRAFF
>TRBJ2-5|-|TRBD1|TRBV5-6
TGTGCCAGCAGCTTGACAGGGGGAGAGACCCAGTACTTC
CASSLTGGETQYF
>TRBJ2-1|-|-|TRBV11-2
TGTGCCAGCAGCTTAGGGCAGGGCGTCGGTAGGCAGTTCTTC
CASSLGQGVGRQFF
>TRBJ1-6|-|TRBD1|TRBV5-1
TGCGCCAGCAGCTTAGGACAGGAGAATTCACCCCTCCACTTT
CASSLGQENSPLHF
>TRBJ2-1|-|-|TRBV12-3/TRBV12-4
TGTGCCAGCAGTTTCTACAGGGACAATGAGCAGTTCTTC
CASSFYRDNEQFF
>TRBJ1-2|-|TRBD1|TRBV2
TGTGCCAGCAGGGGCCGGCAGGGGGGACTGGAAGGCTACACCTTC
CASRGRQGGLEGYTF
>TRBJ1-5|-|-|TRBV10-2
TGCGCCAGCAGTGAGTCGGGGGGTCGGGCAATCCAGCCCCAGCATTTT
CASSESGGRAIQPQHF
>TRBJ1-2|-|-|TRBV2
TGTGCCAGTCGGGAGGGGTATGGCTACACCTTC
CASREGYGYTF
>TRBJ1-4|-|TRBD1|TRBV4-1
TGCGCCAGCAGCCAACCTGGGACAGGGGTAAATGAAAAACTGTTTTTT
CASSQPGTGVNEKLFF
>TRBJ2-2|-|-|TRBV6-1
TGTGCCAGCAGTGAAGCGCGGATCGGCGGGGAGCTGTTTTTT
CASSEARIGGELFF
>TRBJ1-3|-|TRBD1|TRBV9
TGTGCCAGCAGCGATAAGACAGGGGGCGTTAAAAACACCATATATTTT
CASSDKTGGVKNTIYF
>TRBJ1-5|-|TRBD1|TRBV30
TGTGCGTATTCGACAGGGGGGTACCAGCCCCAGCATTTT
CAYSTGGYQPQHF
>TRBJ1-1|-|-|TRBV3-1/TRBV3-2
TGTGCCAGCAGCCAAGATGGGCTGACGGGGACACTATTT
CASSQDGLTGTLF
>TRBJ2-4|-|-|TRBV7-2
TGTGCCAGCAGCCCCCAGGGTGCAGCCAAAAACATTCAGTACTTC
CASSPQGAAKNIQYF
>TRBJ1-5|-|TRBD1|TRBV19
TGTGCCAGTAGTGCACTTACAGGGGGTCATAATCAGCCCCAGCATTTT
CASSALTGGHNQPQHF
>TRBJ1-1|-|TRBD1|TRBV3-1/TRBV3-2
TGTGCCAGCAGCCAAGGACAGGGAGAAGCTTTCTTT
CASSQGQGEAFF
>TRBJ1-4|-|-|TRBV12-3/TRBV12-4
TGTGCCAGCAGCCCCTCCCCAGGTGAAAAACTGTTTTTT
CASSPSPGEKLFF
>TRBJ1-2|-|-|TRBV12-5
TGTGCTAGTGGTTTGGTACGAAGCAGGGTGGAGAGCTACACCTTC
CASGLVRSRVESYTF
>TRBJ1-4|-|-|TRBV20-1
TGCAGTGCTAGTGAGAGTGGAGACGCCCCTGGGAAACTGTTTTTT
CSASESGDAPGKLFF
>TRBJ2-3|few|TRBD2|TRBV4-1
TGCGCCAGCAGCCCTAGGACTAGCGGGGGATCAAGCACAGATACGCAGTATTTT
CASSPRTSGGSSTDTQYF
>TRBJ1-1|-|TRBD1|TRBV14
TGTGCCAGCAGACCTTTGGACAGGCTGAACACTGAAGCTTTCTTT
CASRPLDRLNTEAFF
>TRBJ1-6|-|TRBD1|TRBV7-9
TGTGCCAGCAGCAGGATTACGGGACAGGGGGCACCCCTCCACTTT
CASSRITGQGAPLHF
>TRBJ1-3|-|-|TRBV5-1
TGCGCCAGCAGCTTGGTCCCTAAAGGAAACACCATATATTTT
CASSLVPKGNTIYF